This T cell receptor beta chain was captured in a study of T cells expressing NK-cell markers. Study as a whole: From sorted CD3+CD56+NKG2C+, CD3+CD56+NKG2C- and CD3+CD56-NKG2C+ T cells came the TCR beta repertoires. Notes on the study in general: Similarly, these clonotypes led the CD3+CD56-NKG2C+ fraction as well in several donors. Six donors carried dominant NKG2C+ clonotypes that made up roughly 1.0-7.5% of their CD8+ T cells.

About this clonotype: Its specificity is unknown.

The CDR3 has 13 residues. Germline assignment: CDR1 MNHNS and CDR2 SASEGT. As the method of synthesis, 5'RACE template switching with UMIs yielded TCR beta cDNA. After re-calling the 5' RACE reads, TCRdb lists one entry per CDR3 protein, DNA absent. Its listing shows about 390,000 distinct CDR3 sequences. This TCR was sampled from a woman in her fifties or sixties in good health. The chain uses TRBV6-1 and TRBJ1-2; the D call of TRBD1 rests on TCRdb alone, since no DNA is present to check it. Source material: blood T cells: a sorted CD56 or NKG2C T cell subset, CD4+ or CD8+ T cells, or bulk PBMC T cells (not recorded which). CDR3 sequence reads: CASSRDRFYGYTF.